The 8 T cell receptor beta chains given below trace back to one sample, sequenced in a study of cytomegalovirus exposure and HLA in healthy donors. Use of 60 Vbeta and 13 Jbeta primers characterized the PCR. Sequencing used immunoSEQ multiplex PCR; TCRdb keeps in-frame clones, though not all of them. The sample has about 130,000 clones; under 90% are singletons. Sequencing used PBMCs. Receptors were obtained from a woman aged 40 to 50 in good health and CMV-seronegative.

In this sample, this clone turned up a few times. The V call is TRBV29-1, the J call TRBJ1-1; D is undetermined. The CDR3 is 13 residues long. Germline V lookup: CDR1 SQVTM, CDR2 ANQGSEA. This CDR3 reads CRAGQALNTEAFF. The DNA for the CDR3 is TGCAGGGCTGGGCAGGCCTTGAACACTGAAGCTTTCTTT. Together with reference TRBV29-1 and TRBJ1-1, the CDR3 gives the full variable domain: SAVISQKPSRDICQRGTSLTIQCQVDSQVTMMFWYRQQPGQSLTLIATANQGSEATYESGFVIDKFPISRPNLTFSTLTVSNMSPEDSSIYLCRAGQALNTEAFFGQGTRLTVV.

V and J are TRBV5-1 and TRBJ1-4; 10 bases line up with TRBD1. The CDR3 totals 15 residues. Trimming at V came to 4 bases and at J to 7 bases, leaving 7 bases not matched to a gene. Germline V gives CDR1 SGHRS, CDR2 YFSETQ. The CDR3 protein is CASSDSGTGVEKLFF. CDR3 coding DNA: TGCGCCAGCAGCGATTCCGGGACAGGGGTTGAAAAACTGTTTTTT.

The chain has TRBV9 and TRBJ2-3; TRBD2 might be the D (6 bases). Trimming shortened V by 3 bases and J by 0 bases, and 14 bases separated the two germline ends. The germline CDR1 and CDR2 sequences are SGDLS and YYNGEE. The CDR3 runs 16 residues. CDR3 coding DNA: TGTGCCAGCAGCGGAGTCGGGGGAACTAGCACAGATACGCAGTATTTT. As protein: CASSGVGGTSTDTQYF.

The V call is TRBV5-6, the J call TRBJ1-5; D uncertain. V was pared by 0 bases and J by 2 bases, with 12 bases between. The CDR3 loop spans 16 amino acids. The germline V gene encodes CDR1 SGHDT and CDR2 YYEEEE. The CDR3 protein is CASSLASGLGNQPQHF. DNA for the CDR3: TGTGCCAGCAGCTTGGCCTCCGGTTTAGGCAATCAGCCCCAGCATTTT.

The chain uses TRBV19 and TRBJ2-7; D may be TRBD1 (6 bases). The CDR3 has 13 amino acids. V gave up 5 bases and J gave up 3 bases, with 11 bases separating them. The germline gives CDR1 LNHDA, CDR2 SQIVND (reference sequence). The CDR3 sequence is CASSPRDIYEQYF. The DNA for the CDR3 is TGTGCCAGTAGTCCCCGGGACATCTACGAGCAGTACTTC.

The chain uses TRBV18 and TRBJ2-7; D perhaps matches TRBD1 (6 bases). Looked up from germline, CDR1 is KGHSH and CDR2 is LQKENI. CDR3 length: 16 residues. V was cut by 3 bases and J by 6 bases, with 21 bases left in between. CDR3 DNA: TGTGCCAGCTCACCTGACAGGAACACTCCCTTGGGCGAGCAGTACTTC. Protein product: CASSPDRNTPLGEQYF.

The chain links TRBV4-2 to TRBJ2-1; TRBD2 matches at 9 bases. In germline, CDR1 is LGHNA, CDR2 YNFKEQ. Losses at the gene ends were 5 bases for V and 6 bases for J; bases not matched to a gene: 8. The CDR3 covers 15 residues. CDR3 sequence reads: CASSSERGVFNEQFF. The CDR3 bases are TGTGCCAGCAGCTCAGAGCGGGGGGTCTTCAATGAGCAGTTCTTC.

The chain has TRBV9 and TRBJ2-7; possibly TRBD1 for D (5 bases). Trimming left V 6 bases short and J 2 bases short, with 15 bases between. CDR3 length: 14 amino acids. Germline CDR1 and CDR2: SGDLS and YYNGEE. The CDR3 DNA reads TGTGCCAGCACCGCCCCAGGGCTCCCCTACGAGCAGTACTTC. This codes for CASTAPGLPYEQYF. Complete variable domain (other parts from reference TRBV9 and TRBJ2-7): DSGVTQTPKHLITATGQRVTLRCSPRSGDLSVYWYQQSLDQGLQFLIQYYNGEERAKGNILERFSAQQFPDLHSELNLSSLELGDSALYFCASTAPGLPYEQYFGPGTRLTVT.